This T cell receptor beta chain was profiled in a study of monozygotic twins with inflammatory bowel disease. Findings of the study overall: Findings did not support one strong IBD-associated signal or clonotype.

A note on this clonotype: The antigen is unknown.

The germline gives CDR1 SGHRS, CDR2 YFSETQ. The CDR3 length is 15 residues. Eight separate reactions for every sample produced the cDNA. The unique tags termed UMIs, each holding a 6-nucleotide sample barcode, were added by means of template switching. TCRdb reprocessed the 5' RACE reads, keeping one entry per CDR3 protein, no DNA. The sample holds about 380,000 distinct CDR3 sequences. The source of this sequence is a human donor with ulcerative colitis or Crohn's disease, or a healthy co-twin of an affected twin (not recorded which). This chain links TRBV5-1 with TRBJ2-1; TCRdb's D call, TRBD1, is unchecked because there is no DNA. Sequenced sample: blood. The CDR3 loop is CASSRGTGEANEQFF.